This T cell receptor beta chain was recovered during a study of Ad26.COV2.S vaccination and SARS-CoV-2 variants. Study-wide context: Of the COV1001 trial arms, the Ad26.COV2.S arm included the donor. Intramuscular Ad26.COV2.S at 5x10^10 or 1x10^11 viral particles.

Indicated treatment: roughly 20 received Ad26.COV2.S at low or high dose, single or two shots; about five received placebo; per-sample allocation not given. Specimen acquisition occurred on day 63 following the initial vaccine or placebo injection. The repertoire was sequenced with immunoSEQ multiplex PCR; TCRdb's copy has only in-frame clones and lacks some. The sample records roughly 700,000 clones, 70% to 90% being singletons. Overall study results and limits: Relative to placebo recipients, vaccine recipients exhibited elevated spike-specific TCR breadth. It was found that vaccine and placebo recipients had similar non-spike TCR breadth.

CDR1 is SNHLY and CDR2 is FYNNEI in the germline V gene. V was clipped by 4 bases and J by 9 bases; unmatched bases: 9. The length of the CDR3 is 14 residues. In regard to this clone: Its specificity is unknown.

The material sequenced was peripheral blood, taken in a trial of Ad26.COV2.S vaccine versus placebo. This clonotype originated in a person aged 18-65 years who received the Ad26.COV2.S COVID-19 vaccine or a placebo. The chain uses TRBV2 and TRBJ2-1; TRBD2 matches 7 bases. The CDR3 spells CASSVRGTIVEQFF. CDR3 DNA sequence: TGTGCCAGCAGTGTTCGGGGGACTATCGTTGAGCAGTTCTTC.